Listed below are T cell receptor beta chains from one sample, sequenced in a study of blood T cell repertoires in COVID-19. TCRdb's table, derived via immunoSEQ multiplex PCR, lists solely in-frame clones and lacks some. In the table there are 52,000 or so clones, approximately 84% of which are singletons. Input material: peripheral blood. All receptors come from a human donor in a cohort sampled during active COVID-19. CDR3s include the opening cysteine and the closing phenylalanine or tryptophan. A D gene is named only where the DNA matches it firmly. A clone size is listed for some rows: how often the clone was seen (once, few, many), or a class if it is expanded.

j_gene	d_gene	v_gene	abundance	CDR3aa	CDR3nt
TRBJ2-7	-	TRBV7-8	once	CASSLQGSRFYEQYF	TGTGCCAGCAGCTTGCAGGGATCAAGGTTTTACGAGCAGTACTTC
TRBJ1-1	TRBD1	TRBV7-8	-	CASSRGTGEAFF	TGTGCCAGCAGCCGGGGGACAGGTGAAGCTTTCTTT
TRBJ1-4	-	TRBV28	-	CASTMGSHNEKLFF	TGTGCCAGCACGATGGGCTCACATAATGAAAAACTGTTTTTT
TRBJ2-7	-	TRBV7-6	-	CASSLETGTTYEQYF	TGTGCCAGCAGCTTAGAAACTGGGACAACCTACGAGCAGTACTTC
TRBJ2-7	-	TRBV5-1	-	CASSLGGAGASYEQYF	TGCGCCAGCAGCTTGGGAGGTGCGGGGGCTTCCTACGAGCAGTACTTC
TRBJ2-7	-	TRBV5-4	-	CASSPPGRTPYEQYF	TGTGCCAGCAGCCCACCGGGGAGGACCCCTTACGAGCAGTACTTC
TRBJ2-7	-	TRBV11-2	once	CASSLKYGEPYEQYF	TGTGCCAGCAGCTTAAAATACGGTGAACCCTACGAGCAGTACTTC
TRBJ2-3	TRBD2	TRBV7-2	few	CASSPHLAGADTQYF	TGTGCCAGCAGCCCTCACCTAGCGGGGGCAGATACGCAGTATTTT
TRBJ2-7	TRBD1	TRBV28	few	CASSLQGALEQYF	TGTGCCAGCAGTTTGCAGGGGGCCCTCGAGCAGTACTTC
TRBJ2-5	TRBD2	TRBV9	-	CASSVVAGVLGETQYF	TGTGCCAGCAGCGTAGTAGCGGGGGTCCTGGGGGAGACCCAGTACTTC
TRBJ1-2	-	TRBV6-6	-	CASSYPGTSGTF	TGTGCCAGCAGTTACCCCGGGACAAGTGGAACCTTC
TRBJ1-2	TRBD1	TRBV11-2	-	CASSHYPRTGGYGYTF	TGTGCCAGCAGCCATTATCCACGGACAGGAGGCTATGGCTACACCTTC
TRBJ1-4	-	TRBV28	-	CASSPLRAGKLFF	TGTGCCAGCAGTCCACTCAGGGCCGGAAAACTGTTTTTT
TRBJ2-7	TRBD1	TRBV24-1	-	CAPLRTGGEEQYF	TGTGCCCCCTTGAGGACAGGGGGAGAGGAGCAGTACTTC
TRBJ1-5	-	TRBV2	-	CASSRGGTVNQPQHF	TGTGCCAGCAGTCGGGGAGGGACGGTCAATCAGCCCCAGCATTTT
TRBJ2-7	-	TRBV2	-	CASSSSNSQYSYEQYF	TGTGCCAGCAGTTCCTCTAACAGCCAGTACTCCTACGAGCAGTACTTC
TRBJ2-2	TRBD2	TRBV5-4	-	CASSPGTTNTGELFF	TGTGCCAGCAGCCCCGGGACTACGAACACCGGGGAGCTGTTTTTT
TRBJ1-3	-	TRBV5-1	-	CASSLDSLNTIYF	TGCGCCAGCAGCTTGGATTCATTAAACACCATATATTTT
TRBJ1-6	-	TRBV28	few	CASSLGRGWAPLHF	TGTGCCAGCAGTTTAGGTAGGGGATGGGCACCCCTCCACTTT
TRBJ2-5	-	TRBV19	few	CASSIWGPRETQYF	TGTGCCAGTAGTATTTGGGGGCCGCGCGAGACCCAGTACTTC
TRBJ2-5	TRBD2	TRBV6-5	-	CASSSRGVRETQYF	TGTGCCAGCAGTTCCCGGGGGGTTAGGGAGACCCAGTACTTC
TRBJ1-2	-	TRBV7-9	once	CASSLLGEHTF	TGTGCCAGCAGCTTATTAGGAGAACACACCTTC
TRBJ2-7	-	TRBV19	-	CASSTQTGFEQYF	TGTGCCAGTAGTACCCAAACAGGGTTCGAGCAGTACTTC
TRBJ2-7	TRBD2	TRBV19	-	CASRKTSGSIDEQYF	TGTGCCAGTAGAAAGACTAGCGGGAGTATCGACGAGCAGTACTTC
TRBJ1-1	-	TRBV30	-	CAWWEVGAEAFF	TGTGCCTGGTGGGAGGTTGGCGCTGAAGCTTTCTTT
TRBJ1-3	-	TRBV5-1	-	CASSFQGSGNTIYF	TGCGCCAGCAGCTTCCAGGGGTCTGGAAACACCATATATTTT
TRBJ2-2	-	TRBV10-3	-	CAISPGSGELFF	TGTGCCATCAGCCCAGGGTCCGGGGAGCTGTTTTTT
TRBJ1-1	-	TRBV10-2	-	CASSQTETGTEAFF	TGCGCCAGCAGTCAGACAGAGACGGGCACTGAAGCTTTCTTT
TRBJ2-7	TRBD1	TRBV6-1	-	CASSESPGQGIAQYF	TGTGCCAGCAGTGAATCACCGGGACAGGGGATCGCGCAGTACTTC
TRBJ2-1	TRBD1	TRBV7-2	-	CASSLVGGVYNEQFF	TGTGCCAGCAGCTTAGTAGGGGGCGTCTACAATGAGCAGTTCTTC
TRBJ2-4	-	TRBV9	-	CASSVAPGTKNIQYF	TGTGCCAGCAGCGTCGCCCCAGGAACCAAAAACATTCAGTACTTC
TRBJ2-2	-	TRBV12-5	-	CASGSLLRGGTGELFF	TGTGCTAGTGGTTCTCTCCTGCGGGGAGGCACCGGGGAGCTGTTTTTT
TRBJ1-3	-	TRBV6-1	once	CASSDRGGLTGNTIYF	TGTGCCAGCAGTGACCGGGGGGGGCTTACTGGAAACACCATATATTTT
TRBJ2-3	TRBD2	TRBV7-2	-	CASSLTGTSGGVADTQYF	TGTGCCAGCAGCCTCACCGGGACTAGCGGGGGGGTGGCAGATACGCAGTATTTT
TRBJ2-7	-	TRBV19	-	CASSPGGRYEQYF	TGTGCCAGTAGTCCCGGGGGGCGGTACGAGCAGTACTTC
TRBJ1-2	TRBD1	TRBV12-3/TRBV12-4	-	CASSPGTVGRYTF	TGTGCCAGCAGTCCGGGGACAGTTGGGCGCTACACCTTC
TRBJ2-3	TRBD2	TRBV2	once	CASSWASGGAVTQYF	TGTGCCAGCAGTTGGGCTAGCGGGGGGGCGGTTACGCAGTATTTT
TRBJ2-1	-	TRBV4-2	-	CASSQEDVAGNYNEQFF	TGTGCCAGCAGCCAGGAAGACGTGGCGGGGAACTACAATGAGCAGTTCTTC
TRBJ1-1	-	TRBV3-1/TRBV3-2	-	CASSPLEGSNTEAFF	TGTGCCAGCAGCCCCCTCGAGGGCTCGAACACTGAAGCTTTCTTT
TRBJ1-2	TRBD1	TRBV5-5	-	CASSLDLSGQGDYGYTF	TGTGCCAGCAGCTTGGACCTATCGGGACAGGGGGACTATGGCTACACCTTC
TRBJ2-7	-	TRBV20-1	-	CSAALSYEQYF	TGCAGTGCGGCCCTCTCCTACGAGCAGTACTTC
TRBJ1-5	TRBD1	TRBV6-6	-	CASSYSGQYQPQHF	TGTGCCAGCAGTTACTCGGGACAGTATCAGCCCCAGCATTTT
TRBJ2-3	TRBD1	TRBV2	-	CASSEGSGTGGTDTQYF	TGTGCCAGCAGTGAAGGCTCCGGGACAGGGGGCACAGATACGCAGTATTTT
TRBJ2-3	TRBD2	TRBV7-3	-	CASSRAGLAYDTTSTDTQYF	TGTGCCAGCAGCCGTGCGGGACTAGCTTACGACACCACTAGCACAGATACGCAGTATTTT
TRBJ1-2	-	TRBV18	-	CASSPPVTARGYGYTF	TGTGCCAGCTCACCACCGGTGACCGCCAGGGGCTATGGCTACACCTTC
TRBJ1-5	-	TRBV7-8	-	CASSLEVGGQPQHF	TGTGCCAGCAGCTTAGAGGTGGGGGGTCAGCCCCAGCATTTT
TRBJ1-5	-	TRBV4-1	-	CASSPGGGGNQPQHF	TGCGCCAGCAGCCCCGGCGGGGGGGGGAATCAGCCCCAGCATTTT
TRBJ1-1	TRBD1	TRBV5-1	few	CASRDTNRGGNTEAFF	TGCGCCAGCAGGGATACGAACAGGGGAGGAAACACTGAAGCTTTCTTT
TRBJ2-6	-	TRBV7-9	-	CASSHSGANVLTF	TGTGCCAGCAGCCACTCTGGGGCCAACGTCCTGACTTTC
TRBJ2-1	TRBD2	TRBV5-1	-	CASSPDSGRADEQFF	TGCGCCAGCAGTCCGGATAGCGGGAGGGCCGATGAGCAGTTCTTC
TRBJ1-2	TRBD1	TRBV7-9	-	CASSPRDRGRTEYGYTF	TGTGCCAGCAGCCCCAGGGACAGGGGGCGCACGGAGTATGGCTACACCTTC
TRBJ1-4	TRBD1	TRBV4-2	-	CASSQTSGQGETNEKLFF	TGTGCCAGCAGCCAAACCTCGGGACAGGGCGAGACTAATGAAAAACTGTTTTTT
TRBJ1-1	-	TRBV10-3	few	CAIRLDRNTEAFF	TGTGCCATCAGACTGGACAGGAACACTGAAGCTTTCTTT
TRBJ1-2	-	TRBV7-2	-	CASSLVLPGAYGYTF	TGTGCCAGCAGCTTAGTTTTGCCAGGGGCCTATGGCTACACCTTC
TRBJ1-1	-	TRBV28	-	CASSFQGPEAFF	TGTGCCAGCAGTTTCCAGGGTCCAGAAGCTTTCTTT
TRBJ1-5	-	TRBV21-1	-	CASSPRGHLGQPQHF	TGTGCCAGCAGCCCCAGGGGGCACCTTGGACAGCCCCAGCATTTT
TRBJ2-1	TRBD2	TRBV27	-	CASSVSGSSYNEQFF	TGTGCCAGCAGCGTTAGCGGGAGCTCCTACAATGAGCAGTTCTTC